This entry concerns a single T cell receptor (beta chain). This specimen belongs to a study of blood T cell repertoires in COVID-19. At the level of the study: Samples taken during acute and convalescent COVID-19 were collected in the United States, Italy and Spain. PBMCs, B-cell-depleted T cells, or T cells were the source of the cDNA or gDNA that made up the material.

The germline V and J ends were trimmed by 1 base and 1 base, with 7 bases remaining between them. CDR1 SGHTA and CDR2 FQGNSA come from the germline V gene. The CDR3 sequence is 14 residues long. Patients of the Seattle cohort, enrolled during active infection, were followed longitudinally. Per the study methods: Counts of nucleated cells, estimated from reference gene primer amplification, were obtained. The repertoire was sequenced with immunoSEQ multiplex PCR; TCRdb's copy has only in-frame clones and lacks some. Clonal size and the V and J genes are those of that table, whereas D and trimming came from the DNA. The sample includes 15,000 or so clones, approximately 91% of them seen just once.

The J gene is TRBJ1-1, the V gene TRBV7-2, with D hard to call. The sequencing input was peripheral blood. The TCR was taken from an elderly woman with COVID-19, enrolled during active disease. The CDR3 DNA is TGTGCCAGCAGCTTAGGAAGGAGGAACACTGAAGCTTTCTTT. It is translated as CASSLGRRNTEAFF.